These 28 T cell receptor beta chains originate from one sample sequenced in a study of shared clonotypes between healthy human individuals. Produced via immunoSEQ multiplex PCR; TCRdb's table is partial and in-frame only. This table has hundreds of thousands of clones, 73% appearing once. The sequencing sample was made of memory CD4+ T cells sorted from blood. The sample's subset: CD45RA-negative fraction. Receptor source: a woman aged 25 to 39 in good health.

The chain carries TRBV4-1 and TRBJ2-2, with TRBD2 matching over 7 bases. The J segment lost 0 bases and the V segment lost 1 base, leaving 8 bases of the junction unmatched. Germline V gene lookup returns CDR1 MGHRA and CDR2 YSYEKL. This CDR3 region has 18 residues. The CDR3 bases are TGCGCCAGCAGCCAAGGGGCAACGGGACTAACGAACACCGGGGAGCTGTTTTTT. Residues: CASSQGATGLTNTGELFF.

This clone was detected once. The rearrangement links TRBV5-1 to TRBJ2-6; D is unresolved. With 4 bases removed from V and 1 base from J, the gap between germline ends came to 9 bases. Germline V gene sequence: CDR1 SGHRS, CDR2 YFSETQ. The CDR3 has 15 residues. DNA for the CDR3: TGCGCCAGCAGCCTCCCAGCGTCTGGGGCCAACGTCCTGACTTTC. It yields the protein CASSLPASGANVLTF.

The chain has TRBV5-4 and TRBJ2-5, with TRBD2 matching 11 bases. V gave up 0 bases and J gave up 5 bases; unmatched junction bases: 9. CDR1 and CDR2 (germline): SGHNT, YYREEE (reference sequence). There are 17 residues in the CDR3. Here the CDR3 DNA reads TGTGCCAGCAGCTTGGTTGGTAGCGGGAGGGGCGGGGAGACCCAGTACTTC. Its translation is CASSLVGSGRGGETQYF.

Only one count was recorded for this clone. V is TRBV6-6 and J is TRBJ1-4; D unclear. With 2 bases removed from V and 13 bases from J, the gap between germline ends came to 11 bases. The germline V gene has CDR1 MNHNY and CDR2 SVGAGI (reference sequence). The CDR3 consists of 12 residues. Here the CDR3 DNA reads TGTGCCAGCAGTTACAGTGGCCTGAGACTGTTTTTT. Translation gives CASSYSGLRLFF.

The chain recombines TRBV4-1 with TRBJ2-6; no firm D call. This CDR3 spans 17 amino acids. Trimming shortened V by 1 base and J by 4 bases, and 14 bases separated the two germline ends. CDR1 MGHRA and CDR2 YSYEKL come from the germline V gene. CDR3 nucleotide sequence: TGCGCCAGCAGCCAAGGGACCGACCTTTGGGGGGCCAACGTCCTGACTTTC. This gives the protein CASSQGTDLWGANVLTF.

The chain joins TRBV11-2 to TRBJ2-7, with 7 bases matching TRBD1. CDR3 size: 16 residues. Germline V gene lookup returns CDR1 SGHAT and CDR2 FQNNGV. V trimming: 5 bases; J trimming: 0 bases; junction bases outside the gene matches: 10. CDR3: CASSLPGQALSYEQYF. CDR3 nucleotide sequence: TGTGCCAGCAGCCTACCTGGACAGGCGCTCTCCTACGAGCAGTACTTC.

The rearrangement uses TRBV11-2 and TRBJ2-7, with D tentatively TRBD2 (6 bases). The CDR3 totals 15 residues. Per the germline V gene, CDR1 is SGHAT and CDR2 is FQNNGV. Trimming left V 1 base short and J 2 bases short, with 12 bases between. The CDR3: CASSLVSRGTYEQYF. The CDR3 nucleotides are TGTGCCAGCAGCTTAGTTAGTCGGGGGACCTACGAGCAGTACTTC. Full variable domain (missing parts from reference TRBV11-2 and TRBJ2-7): EAGVAQSPRYKIIEKRQSVAFWCNPISGHATLYWYQQILGQGPKLLIQFQNNGVVDDSQLPKDRFSAERLKGVDSTLKIQPAKLEDSAVYLCASSLVSRGTYEQYFGPGTRLTVT.

For this clone: It is likely a read error: a sequence one base away is far more abundant. V and J are TRBV30 and TRBJ1-1; a weak D match, TRBD1 (5 bases). Trimming took 1 base from V and 1 from J, leaving 7 bases between them. Germline-derived CDR1 and CDR2 are GTSNPN and SVGIG (reference sequence). The CDR3 consists of 13 residues. The CDR3, as DNA: TGTGCCTGGAGTGCGACAGCGAACACTGAAGCTTTCTTT. The encoded protein is CAWSATANTEAFF.

V and J are TRBV29-1 and TRBJ2-7; 10 bases agree with TRBD2. The V and J ends lost 5 bases and 4 bases, in that order; junction bases with no gene match: 5. The CDR3 is 13 amino acids. Germline V gives CDR1 SQVTM, CDR2 ANQGSEA. DNA for the CDR3: TGCAGCGTTAGCCTAGCGGGAGAATACGAGCAGTACTTC. Translation gives CSVSLAGEYEQYF.

V gene TRBV7-2 combines with J gene TRBJ1-6; TRBD1 might be the D (5 bases). CDR1 is SGHTA and CDR2 is FQGNSA in the germline V gene. The CDR3 extends over 15 amino acids. The ends were cut back, 2 bases at V and 6 bases at J, with 11 bases in the middle. Here the CDR3 DNA reads TGTGCCAGCAGCTTAACCCCGGGGGTTAATTCACCCCTCCACTTT. This codes for CASSLTPGVNSPLHF.

The chain carries TRBV9 and TRBJ2-3; no definite D call. Germline CDR1 and CDR2: SGDLS and YYNGEE. The CDR3 has 15 residues. V was shortened by 0 bases and J by 2 bases, with 10 bases between the two germline ends. The CDR3 DNA is TGTGCCAGCAGCGTAGCTGGTCAGACCACAGATACGCAGTATTTT. Its translation is CASSVAGQTTDTQYF.

This chain joins TRBV15 and TRBJ2-2, with D possibly matching TRBD1 (6 bases). Germline CDR1 is LNHNV and CDR2 is YYDKDF (reference sequence). V lost 4 bases and J lost 4, with 19 bases in between. The CDR3 contains 17 residues. The CDR3 loop reads CATSTGSFRGFTGELFF. CDR3 sequence (DNA): TGTGCCACCAGCACGGGTAGCTTTAGGGGGTTCACCGGGGAGCTGTTTTTT. Using reference TRBV15 and TRBJ2-2 for the parts outside the CDR3, the full variable domain is DAMVIQNPRYQVTQFGKPVTLSCSQTLNHNVMYWYQQKSSQAPKLLFHYYDKDFNNEADTPDNFQSRRPNTSFCFLDIRSPGLGDTAMYLCATSTGSFRGFTGELFFGEGSRLTVL.

There are a few counts of this clone. The V call is TRBV30, the J call TRBJ2-3; a weak D match, TRBD2 (6 bases). Germline CDR1 and CDR2: GTSNPN and SVGIG (reference sequence). The CDR3 is 13 residues long. With 2 bases removed from V and 1 base from J, the gap between germline ends came to 7 bases. The CDR3 loop is CAWSRERTDTQYF. The CDR3 DNA reads TGTGCCTGGAGTCGGGAGCGCACAGATACGCAGTATTTT.

This chain links TRBV5-8 with TRBJ1-5, with D possibly matching TRBD1 (5 bases). V lost 4 bases and J lost 9, with 23 bases in between. Germline CDR1 reads SGHTS; CDR2 reads YDEGEE. The CDR3 totals 16 residues. The CDR3 sequence: CASSQLKTRGDGPQHF. The CDR3 DNA is TGTGCCAGCAGCCAACTCAAAACTCGGGGCGACGGGCCCCAGCATTTT.

Only a few counts were recorded for this clone. Relative to the germline gene, one junction end is altered; a read error may explain this. The chain employs TRBV7-2 and TRBJ1-2; D call uncertain. The CDR3 has 10 amino acids. Germline V lookup: CDR1 SGHTA, CDR2 FQGNSA. The CDR3 sequence is CASSLGKILF. DNA for the CDR3: TGTGCCAGCAGCTTAGGAAAGATCCTCTTC.

The CDR3 loop reads CASSFRGDPPAGYTF. The CDR3 DNA sequence: TGTGCCAGCAGCTTCCGGGGGGACCCACCTGCTGGCTACACCTTC. The V gene is TRBV7-8, the J gene TRBJ1-2; TRBD1 is a possible D gene (5 bases). CDR3 length: 15 amino acids. In germline, CDR1 is SGHVS, CDR2 FQNEAQ. Deletions cut 3 bases from V and 7 bases from J, with 18 bases between.

This chain joins TRBV5-1 and TRBJ2-3, with 7 nucleotides matching TRBD2. J gave up 2 bases and V 4 bases, and 10 bases lay outside the gene matches. In germline, CDR1 is SGHRS, CDR2 YFSETQ. This CDR3 is built from 16 residues. Written as DNA, the CDR3 is TGCGCCAGCAGCATCGAACTAGCGAGCCCCACAGATACGCAGTATTTT. It specifies CASSIELASPTDTQYF.

The J gene is TRBJ2-5, the V gene TRBV29-1; D unclear. Deletions cut 3 bases from V and 5 bases from J, with 13 bases between. This CDR3 spans 13 amino acids. CDR1 SQVTM and CDR2 ANQGSEA come from the germline V gene. The CDR3 DNA follows: TGCAGCGTTGAGCCTCTTGGTTTGGAGACCCAGTACTTC. This sequence encodes CSVEPLGLETQYF.

The chain recombines TRBV29-1 with TRBJ1-2, with D possibly matching TRBD1 (6 bases). The CDR3 spans 15 residues. Trimming left V 4 bases short and J 5 bases short, with 20 bases between. Germline CDR1 is SQVTM and CDR2 is ANQGSEA. CDR3 protein: CSVAEGGWDEYGYTF. Here the CDR3 DNA reads TGCAGCGTTGCCGAAGGGGGTTGGGATGAATATGGCTACACCTTC.

V is TRBV5-1 and J is TRBJ1-1, with TRBD1 identical over 7 bases. V was pared by 4 bases and J by 4 bases, with 7 bases of the junction left unmatched. This CDR3 is 14 amino acids long. Per germline, CDR1 SGHRS and CDR2 YFSETQ. The CDR3 region has the DNA TGCGCCAGCAGCATACAGACAGGGCGCACTGAAGCTTTCTTT. It specifies CASSIQTGRTEAFF.

The chain has TRBV19 and TRBJ2-7; 7 positions agree with TRBD1. The CDR3 contains 14 residues. The V and J ends lost 5 bases and 7 bases, in that order; junction bases with no gene match: 11. CDR1 is LNHDA, CDR2 SQIVND, per germline (reference sequence). The CDR3 sequence is CASSSTGTAREQYF. The DNA of the CDR3 is TGTGCCAGTAGTTCCACCGGGACAGCTCGAGAGCAGTACTTC.

This clone showed up many times. This chain links TRBV6-1 with TRBJ2-7, with D uncertain. Germline-derived CDR1 and CDR2 are MNHNS and SASEGT. V lost 4 bases to trimming and J lost 3 bases, with 13 bases between them. CDR3 size: 14 residues. CDR3 sequence: CASSVQSQNYEQYF. The CDR3 DNA reads as TGTGCCAGCAGTGTACAGAGTCAGAACTACGAGCAGTACTTC.

This clone was recorded many times. The chain links TRBV7-2 to TRBJ2-3; weak D call: TRBD2 (6 bases). The CDR3 is made up of 13 amino acids. Germline lookup yields CDR1 SGHTA and CDR2 FQGNSA. Trimming cost V 7 bases and J 0 bases, with 8 bases left between them. CDR3 sequence (DNA): TGTGCCAGCACTAGCGTTAGCACAGATACGCAGTATTTT. As protein: CASTSVSTDTQYF. Full variable domain (remainder filled in from reference TRBV7-2 and TRBJ2-3): GAGVSQSPSNKVTEKGKDVELRCDPISGHTALYWYRQSLGQGLEFLIYFQGNSAPDKSGLPSDRFSAERTGGSVSTLTIQRTQQEDSAVYLCASTSVSTDTQYFGPGTRLTVL.

This clone occurred many times. This rearrangement joins TRBV5-6 to TRBJ2-1, with TRBD2 matching over 11 bases. J was trimmed by 8 bases and V by 4 bases; bases with no gene match: 11. The germline V gene encodes CDR1 SGHDT and CDR2 YYEEEE. This CDR3 region has 16 residues. The CDR3 protein is CASSADVLAGVYEQFF. In nucleotides, the CDR3 is TGTGCCAGCAGCGCGGATGTACTAGCGGGAGTATATGAGCAGTTCTTC.

As DNA, the CDR3 is TGTGCTAGTGGTTTGGTACTCGGACAAGGTGGCACTGAAGCTTTCTTT. Protein sequence: CASGLVLGQGGTEAFF. The chain carries TRBV12-5 and TRBJ1-1; a weak D match, TRBD1 (5 bases). V was cut by 0 bases and J by 4 bases, with 15 bases left in between. CDR3 size: 16 residues. CDR1 and CDR2 from the germline V gene are LGHNT and FRNRAP.

The rearrangement links TRBV30 to TRBJ2-1; D not resolved. Germline values: CDR1 GTSNPN, CDR2 SVGIG (reference sequence). V dropped 2 bases and J dropped 3 bases, with 11 bases sitting between them. This CDR3 is built from 14 residues. The CDR3 protein is CAWSLSAIYNEQFF. CDR3 bases: TGTGCCTGGAGTCTCAGTGCAATCTACAATGAGCAGTTCTTC.

The V and J genes are TRBV5-6 and TRBJ2-3; possibly TRBD2 for D (7 bases). Germline CDR1 and CDR2: SGHDT and YYEEEE. Trimming removed 4 bases at V and 7 bases at J, with 22 bases between. The CDR3 has 16 residues. In DNA form, the CDR3 reads TGTGCCAGCAGCGGGGAGGGGGTAGGGGCCACGTATACGCAGTATTTT. Encoded protein: CASSGEGVGATYTQYF.

The chain carries TRBV11-3 and TRBJ2-2; the D call may be TRBD1 or TRBD2 (5 bases each). Germline assignment: CDR1 SGHNT and CDR2 YENEEA. V was pared by 0 bases and J by 3 bases, with 11 bases between. The CDR3 has 16 residues. The CDR3 nucleotides read TGTGCCAGCAGCTTAGATCCGGGGCAGGACACCGGGGAGCTGTTTTTT. It yields the protein CASSLDPGQDTGELFF.